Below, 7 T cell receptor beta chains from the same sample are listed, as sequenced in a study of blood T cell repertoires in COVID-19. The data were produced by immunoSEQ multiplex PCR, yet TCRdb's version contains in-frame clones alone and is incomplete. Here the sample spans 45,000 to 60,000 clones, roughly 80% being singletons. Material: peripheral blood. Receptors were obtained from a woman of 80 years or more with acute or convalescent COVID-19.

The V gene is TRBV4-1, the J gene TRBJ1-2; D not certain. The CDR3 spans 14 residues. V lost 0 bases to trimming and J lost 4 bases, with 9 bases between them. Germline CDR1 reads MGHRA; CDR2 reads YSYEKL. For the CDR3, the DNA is TGCGCCAGCAGCCAAGAGATGGGGAGCTATGGCTACACCTTC. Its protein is CASSQEMGSYGYTF.

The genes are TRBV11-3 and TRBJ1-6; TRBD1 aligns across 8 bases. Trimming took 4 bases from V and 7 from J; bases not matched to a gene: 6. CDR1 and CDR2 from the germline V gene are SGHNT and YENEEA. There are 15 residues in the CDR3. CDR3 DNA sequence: TGTGCCAGCAGCTATGGACAGGGTAGGAATTCACCCCTCCACTTT. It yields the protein CASSYGQGRNSPLHF.

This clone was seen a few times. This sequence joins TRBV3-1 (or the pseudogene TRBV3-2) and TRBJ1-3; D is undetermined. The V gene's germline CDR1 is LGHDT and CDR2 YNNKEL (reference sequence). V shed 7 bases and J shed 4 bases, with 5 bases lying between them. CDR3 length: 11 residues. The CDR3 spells CASKQGNTIYF. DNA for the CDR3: TGTGCCAGCAAGCAAGGAAACACCATATATTTT.

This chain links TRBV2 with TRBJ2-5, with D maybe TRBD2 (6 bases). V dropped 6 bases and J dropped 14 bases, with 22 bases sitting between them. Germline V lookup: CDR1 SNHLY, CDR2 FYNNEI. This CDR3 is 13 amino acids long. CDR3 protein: CASSDQTSPDGYF. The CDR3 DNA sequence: TGTGCCAGCAGCGACCAGACTAGTCCGGATGGCTACTTC. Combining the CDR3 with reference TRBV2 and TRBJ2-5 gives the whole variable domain EPEVTQTPSHQVTQMGQEVILRCVPISNHLYFYWYRQILGQKVEFLVSFYNNEISEKSEIFDDQFSVERPDGSNFTLKIRSTKLEDSAMYFCASSDQTSPDGYFGPGTRLLVL.

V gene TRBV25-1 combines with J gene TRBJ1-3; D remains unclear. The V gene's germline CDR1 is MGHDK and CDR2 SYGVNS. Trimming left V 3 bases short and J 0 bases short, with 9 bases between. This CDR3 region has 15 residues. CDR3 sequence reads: CASSDKTGSGNTIYF. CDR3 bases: TGTGCCAGCAGTGACAAAACTGGCTCTGGAAACACCATATATTTT.

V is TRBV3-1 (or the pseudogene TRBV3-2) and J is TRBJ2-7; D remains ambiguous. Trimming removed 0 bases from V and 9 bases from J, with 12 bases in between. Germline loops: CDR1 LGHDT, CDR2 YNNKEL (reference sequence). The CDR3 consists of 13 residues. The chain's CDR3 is CASSQDGTVRQYF. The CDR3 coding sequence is TGTGCCAGCAGCCAAGATGGTACAGTGCGGCAGTACTTC.

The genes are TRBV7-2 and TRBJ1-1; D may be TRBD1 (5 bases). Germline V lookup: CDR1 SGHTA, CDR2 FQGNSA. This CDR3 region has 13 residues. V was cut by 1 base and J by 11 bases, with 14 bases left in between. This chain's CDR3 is CASSLGGPAEAFF. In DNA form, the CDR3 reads TGTGCCAGCAGCTTAGGGGGCCCCGCGGAGGCTTTCTTT.